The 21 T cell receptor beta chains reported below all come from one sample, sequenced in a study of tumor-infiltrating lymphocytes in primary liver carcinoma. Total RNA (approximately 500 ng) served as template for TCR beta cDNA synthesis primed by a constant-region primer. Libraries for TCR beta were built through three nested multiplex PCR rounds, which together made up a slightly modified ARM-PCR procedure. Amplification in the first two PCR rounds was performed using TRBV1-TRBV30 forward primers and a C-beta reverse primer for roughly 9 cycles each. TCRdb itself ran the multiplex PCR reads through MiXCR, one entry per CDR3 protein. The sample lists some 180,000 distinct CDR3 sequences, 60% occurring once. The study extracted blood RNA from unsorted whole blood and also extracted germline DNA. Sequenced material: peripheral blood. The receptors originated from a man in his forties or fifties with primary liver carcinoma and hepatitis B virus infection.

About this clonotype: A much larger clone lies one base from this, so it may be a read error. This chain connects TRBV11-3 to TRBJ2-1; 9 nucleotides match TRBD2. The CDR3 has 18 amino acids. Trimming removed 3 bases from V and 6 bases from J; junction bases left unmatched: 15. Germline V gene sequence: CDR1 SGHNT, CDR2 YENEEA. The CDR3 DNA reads TGTGCCAGCAGCTTGGGCACCCGTCGCGGGAGGGCCTGCAATGAGCAGTTCTTC. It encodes CASSLGTRRGRACNEQFF. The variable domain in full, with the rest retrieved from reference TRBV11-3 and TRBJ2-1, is EAGVVQSPRYKIIEKKQPVAFWCNPISGHNTLYWYLQNLGQGPELLIRYENEEAVDDSQLPKDRFSAERLKGVDSTLKIQPAELGDSAVYLCASSLGTRRGRACNEQFFGPGTRLTVL.

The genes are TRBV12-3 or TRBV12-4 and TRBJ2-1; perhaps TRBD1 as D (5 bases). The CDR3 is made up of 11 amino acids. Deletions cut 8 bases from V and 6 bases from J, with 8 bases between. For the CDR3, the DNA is TGTGCCAGCGGTGGGGCCAATGAGCAGTTCTTC. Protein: CASGGANEQFF.

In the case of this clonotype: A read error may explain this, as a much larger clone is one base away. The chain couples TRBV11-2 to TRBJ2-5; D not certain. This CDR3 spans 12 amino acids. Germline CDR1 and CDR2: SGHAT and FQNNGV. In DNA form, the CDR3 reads TGTGCCTGCAGCTTAGGGCATGAGACCCAGTACTTC. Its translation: CACSLGHETQYF.

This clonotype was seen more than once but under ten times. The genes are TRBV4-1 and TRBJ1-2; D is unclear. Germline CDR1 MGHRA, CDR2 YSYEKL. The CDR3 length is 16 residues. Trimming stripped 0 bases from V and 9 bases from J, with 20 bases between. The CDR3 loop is CASSQESHGPVRSYTF. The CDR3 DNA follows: TGCGCCAGCAGCCAAGAGTCTCATGGGCCCGTAAGGAGCTACACCTTC.

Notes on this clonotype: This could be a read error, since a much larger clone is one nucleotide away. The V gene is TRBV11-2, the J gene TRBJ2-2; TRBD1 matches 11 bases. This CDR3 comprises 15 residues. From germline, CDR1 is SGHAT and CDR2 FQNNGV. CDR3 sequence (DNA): TGTGCCTGCAGCGGGGACAGGGGGTTGTCCGGGGAGCTGTTTTTT. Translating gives CACSGDRGLSGELFF.

CDR3 amino acids: CASSLVTTQETQYF. CDR3 nucleotide sequence: TGTGCCAGCAGCTTGGTTACGACGCAAGAGACCCAGTACTTC. The chain employs TRBV5-4 and TRBJ2-5; no clear D gene. The germline V gene encodes CDR1 SGHNT and CDR2 YYREEE (reference sequence). The CDR3 loop spans 14 amino acids. V lost 0 bases, J lost 2 bases, and 8 bases lay in between.

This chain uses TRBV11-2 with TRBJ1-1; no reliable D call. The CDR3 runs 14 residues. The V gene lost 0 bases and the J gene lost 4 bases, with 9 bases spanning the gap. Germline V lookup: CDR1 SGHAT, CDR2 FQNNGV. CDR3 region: CASSLDRAVTEAFF. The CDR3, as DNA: TGTGCCAGCAGCTTAGATAGGGCTGTCACTGAAGCTTTCTTT.

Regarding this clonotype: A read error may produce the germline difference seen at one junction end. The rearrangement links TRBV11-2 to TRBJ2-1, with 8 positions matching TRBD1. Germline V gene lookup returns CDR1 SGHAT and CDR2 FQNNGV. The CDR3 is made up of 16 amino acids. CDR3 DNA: TGTACCAGCAGCTTAGACGACAGGGGAGAATACAATGAGGAGTTCTTC. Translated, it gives CTSSLDDRGEYNEEFF.

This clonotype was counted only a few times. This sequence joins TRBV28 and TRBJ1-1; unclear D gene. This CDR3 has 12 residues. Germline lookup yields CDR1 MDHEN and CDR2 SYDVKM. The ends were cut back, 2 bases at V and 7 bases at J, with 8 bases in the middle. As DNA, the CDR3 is TGTGCCAGCAGTTTAAAGGCCCTTGAAGCTTTCTTT. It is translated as CASSLKALEAFF.

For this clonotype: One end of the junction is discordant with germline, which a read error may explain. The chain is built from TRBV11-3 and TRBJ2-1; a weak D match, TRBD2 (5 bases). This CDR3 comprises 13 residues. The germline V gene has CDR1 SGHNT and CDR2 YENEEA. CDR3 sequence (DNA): TGTGTCAGCGGCACTGGGGTCTACAATGAGCAGTTCTTC. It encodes CVSGTGVYNEQFF.

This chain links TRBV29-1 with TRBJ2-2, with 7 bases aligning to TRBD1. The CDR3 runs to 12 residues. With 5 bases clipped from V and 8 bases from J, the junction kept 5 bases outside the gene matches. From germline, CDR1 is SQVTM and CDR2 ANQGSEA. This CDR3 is CSVPDREGELFF. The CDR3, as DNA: TGCAGCGTTCCTGACAGGGAGGGGGAGCTGTTTTTT.

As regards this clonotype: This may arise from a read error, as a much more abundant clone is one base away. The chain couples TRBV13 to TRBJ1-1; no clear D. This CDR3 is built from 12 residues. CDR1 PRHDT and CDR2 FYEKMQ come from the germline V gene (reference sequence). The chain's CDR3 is CTSSLARTEAFF. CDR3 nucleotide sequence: TGTACCAGCAGCTTAGCCCGCACTGAAGCTTTCTTT.

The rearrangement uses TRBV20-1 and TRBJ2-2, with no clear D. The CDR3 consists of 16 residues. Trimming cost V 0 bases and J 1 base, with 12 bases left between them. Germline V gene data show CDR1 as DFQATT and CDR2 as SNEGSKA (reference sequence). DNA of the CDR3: TGCAGTGCTAGAGATTCCAGGCCCCAGAACACCGGGGAGCTGTTTTTT. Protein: CSARDSRPQNTGELFF.

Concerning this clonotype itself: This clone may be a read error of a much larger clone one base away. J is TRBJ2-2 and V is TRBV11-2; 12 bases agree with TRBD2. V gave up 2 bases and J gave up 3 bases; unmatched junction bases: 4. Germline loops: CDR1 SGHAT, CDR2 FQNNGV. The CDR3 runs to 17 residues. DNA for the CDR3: TGTGCCAGCAGCTTACTAGCGGGAGGGCCTGACACCGGGGAGCTGTTTTTT. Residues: CASSLLAGGPDTGELFF.

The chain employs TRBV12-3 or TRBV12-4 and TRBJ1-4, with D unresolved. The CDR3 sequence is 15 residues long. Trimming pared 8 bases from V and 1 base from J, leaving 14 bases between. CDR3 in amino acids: CASGSGLGTNEKLFF. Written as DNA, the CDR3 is TGTGCCAGCGGCTCAGGTCTGGGAACTAATGAAAAACTGTTTTTT.

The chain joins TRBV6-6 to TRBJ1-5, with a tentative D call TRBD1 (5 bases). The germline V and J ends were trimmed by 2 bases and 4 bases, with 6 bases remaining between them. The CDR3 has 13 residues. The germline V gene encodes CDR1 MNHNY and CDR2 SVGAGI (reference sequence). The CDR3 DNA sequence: TGTGCCAGCAGTTACAGGGGAAATCAGCCCCAGCATTTT. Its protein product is CASSYRGNQPQHF.

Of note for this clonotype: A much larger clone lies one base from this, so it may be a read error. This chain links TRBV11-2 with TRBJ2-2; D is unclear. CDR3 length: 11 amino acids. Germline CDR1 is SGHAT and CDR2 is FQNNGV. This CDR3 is CARSLAGELFF. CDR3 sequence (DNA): TGTGCCAGAAGCTTGGCAGGGGAGCTGTTTTTT.

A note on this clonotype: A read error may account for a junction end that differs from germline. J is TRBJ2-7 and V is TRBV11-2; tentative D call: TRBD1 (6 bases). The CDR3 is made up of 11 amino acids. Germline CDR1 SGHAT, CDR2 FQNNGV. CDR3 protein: CASNLTGEQCF. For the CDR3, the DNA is TGTGCCAGCAACTTGACAGGCGAGCAGTGCTTC.

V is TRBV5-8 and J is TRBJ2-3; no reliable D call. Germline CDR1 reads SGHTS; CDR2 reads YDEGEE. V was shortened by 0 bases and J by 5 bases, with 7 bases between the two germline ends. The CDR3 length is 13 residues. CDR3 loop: CASSLAYGDTQYF. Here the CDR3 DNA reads TGTGCCAGCAGCTTGGCCTATGGAGATACGCAGTATTTT.

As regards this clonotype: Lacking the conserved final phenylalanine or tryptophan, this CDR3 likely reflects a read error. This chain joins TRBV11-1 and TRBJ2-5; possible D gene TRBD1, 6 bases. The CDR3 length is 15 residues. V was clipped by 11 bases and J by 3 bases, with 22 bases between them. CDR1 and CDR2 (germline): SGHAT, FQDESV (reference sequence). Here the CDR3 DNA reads TGTGCCGGTAGCCCTCAGGACAGAGAGGAAGAGACCCAGTACCTC. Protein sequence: CAGSPQDREEETQYL.

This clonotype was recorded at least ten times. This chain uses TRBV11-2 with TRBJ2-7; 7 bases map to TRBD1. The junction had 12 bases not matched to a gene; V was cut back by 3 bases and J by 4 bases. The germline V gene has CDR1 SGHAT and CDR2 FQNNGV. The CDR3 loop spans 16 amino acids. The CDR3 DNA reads TGTGCCAGCAGCTTCGGTGGTAACAGGGGAAAGTACGAGCAGTACTTC. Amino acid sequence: CASSFGGNRGKYEQYF.